This T cell receptor (beta chain) was documented in a study of T cells in Graves' hyperthyroidism and ophthalmopathy. Notes on the study in general: By a 13 V-J model, ophthalmopathy was set apart from stable hyperthyroidism. It was a median roughly 6.5 months before onset that the model predicted ophthalmopathy.

There are 14 residues in the CDR3. The germline CDR1 and CDR2 sequences are DFQATT and SNEGSKA (reference sequence). V dropped 3 bases and J dropped 5 bases, with 14 bases sitting between them. Hyperthyroidism of Graves' type that showed no ophthalmopathy progression within 18 months was stable. The study based diagnoses on clinical symptoms, serum thyroxine and TRAb, thyroid ultrasound and orbital computed tomography. In this sample, this clonotype turned up many times. Its antigen is undetermined. The TCR beta CDR3 regions underwent amplification using RNA transcripts as the source. Using the HTBI primer set, a first-round RT-PCR was run on the TCR CDR3. TCRdb re-derived calls from the multiplex PCR reads in MiXCR, one entry per CDR3 protein. This table has about 580,000 distinct CDR3 sequences, under 60% appearing once.

Sequenced input: peripheral blood or thyroid tissue (not recorded which). This clonotype was sampled from a woman younger than 35 with Graves' hyperthyroidism. The V gene is TRBV20-1, the J gene TRBJ1-5, with D maybe TRBD1 (6 bases). CDR3 loop: CSASRGQLHQPQHF. CDR3 bases: TGCAGTGCTAGTAGAGGACAGCTTCATCAGCCCCAGCATTTT.